This passage covers 20 T cell receptor beta chains from one sample sequenced in a study of shared clonotypes between healthy human individuals. Produced via immunoSEQ multiplex PCR; TCRdb's table is partial and in-frame only. Altogether millions of clones are present, roughly 96% being singletons, with the ten largest covering 0.13%. Source material: naive CD4+ T cells sorted from blood. Subset here: CD45RA+ positively selected. The receptors originated from a man younger than 35 in good health.

The rearrangement uses TRBV28 and TRBJ1-2; 7 bases agree with TRBD1. The germline V gene has CDR1 MDHEN and CDR2 SYDVKM. The CDR3 length is 14 residues. Losses at the gene ends were 5 bases for V and 2 bases for J; bases not matched to a gene: 5. The CDR3 loop is CASSHSQGNYGYTF. In DNA, the CDR3 is TGTGCCAGCAGTCACTCACAGGGGAACTATGGCTACACCTTC.

The gene calls are TRBV6-1 and TRBJ2-7, with D maybe TRBD2 (5 bases). Germline V lookup: CDR1 MNHNS, CDR2 SASEGT. V shed 5 bases and J shed 2 bases, with 13 bases lying between them. The CDR3 is made up of 14 amino acids. In nucleotides, the CDR3 is TGTGCCAGCAGTCGGGCAGCGGCCCCCTACGAGCAGTACTTC. This encodes CASSRAAAPYEQYF.

The CDR3 here is CASSLAGLVAETQYF. Here the CDR3 DNA reads TGCGCCAGCAGCTTGGCCGGACTAGTGGCAGAGACCCAGTACTTC. This chain connects TRBV5-1 to TRBJ2-5, with 7 bases lining up with TRBD2. CDR3 size: 15 residues. Germline assignment: CDR1 SGHRS and CDR2 YFSETQ. Trimming at V came to 0 bases and at J to 4 bases, leaving 6 bases not matched to a gene.

The rearrangement joins TRBV10-3 to TRBJ1-2, with D unresolved. V was pared by 0 bases and J by 2 bases, with 13 bases between. Germline V gives CDR1 ENHRY, CDR2 SYGVKD. This CDR3 has 16 amino acids. The CDR3 is CAISESITASNYGYTF. For the CDR3, the DNA is TGTGCCATCAGTGAGTCGATTACCGCATCGAACTATGGCTACACCTTC.

The CDR3 nucleotides are TGTGCCAGCAGCAGACTAGCGGGAGGGCCGGACGAGCAGTACTTC. Its translation is CASSRLAGGPDEQYF. The chain carries TRBV9 and TRBJ2-7, with 14 positions matching TRBD2. Germline CDR1 SGDLS, CDR2 YYNGEE. The CDR3 is 15 residues long. Trimming removed 4 bases from V and 5 bases from J; junction bases left unmatched: 5.

This clone was seen only once. The chain carries TRBV13 and TRBJ1-5; D gene ambiguous. The CDR3 consists of 16 residues. V was clipped by 5 bases and J by 1 base, with 15 bases between them. CDR1 is PRHDT and CDR2 is FYEKMQ in the germline V gene (reference sequence). CDR3 in DNA: TGTGCCAGCAGCACTAGTCGCGCAGGCAGCAATCAGCCCCAGCATTTT. Encoded protein: CASSTSRAGSNQPQHF. Supplemented by reference TRBV13 and TRBJ1-5, the full variable domain reads AAGVIQSPRHLIKEKRETATLKCYPIPRHDTVYWYQQGPGQDPQFLISFYEKMQSDKGSIPDRFSAQQFSDYHSELNMSSLELGDSALYFCASSTSRAGSNQPQHFGDGTRLSIL.

This chain joins TRBV10-1 and TRBJ2-7, with D perhaps TRBD2 (5 bases). CDR3 length: 15 residues. Germline lookup yields CDR1 WNHNN and CDR2 SYGVQD (reference sequence). Trimming pared 5 bases from V and 2 bases from J, leaving 16 bases between. The CDR3 DNA follows: TGCGCCAGCAGTTCTGGGAGCCTAAATGCCTACGAGCAGTACTTC. It yields the protein CASSSGSLNAYEQYF.

The gene calls are TRBV27 and TRBJ1-2; 7 nucleotides match TRBD1. The V gene's germline CDR1 is MNHEY and CDR2 SMNVEV (reference sequence). Trimming cost V 8 bases and J 2 bases; bases outside gene matches: 5. This CDR3 spans 13 amino acids. This chain's CDR3 is CASAYRGNYGYTF. The CDR3, as DNA: TGTGCCAGCGCCTACAGGGGAAACTATGGCTACACCTTC.

The chain is built from TRBV28 and TRBJ1-4; TRBD1 matches 11 bases. The CDR3 has 14 residues. Germline CDR1 is MDHEN and CDR2 is SYDVKM. The ends lost 6 bases at V and 6 bases at J; junction bases unmatched: 3. CDR3 in DNA: TGTGCCAGCAGCCGGGACAGGGGGGATGAAAAACTGTTTTTT. Protein product: CASSRDRGDEKLFF.

V and J are TRBV15 and TRBJ2-5; D possibly corresponds to TRBD1 (5 bases). V was cut by 1 base and J by 5 bases, with 11 bases left in between. Germline CDR1 LNHNV, CDR2 YYDKDF (reference sequence). This CDR3 comprises 14 residues. CDR3 coding DNA: TGTGCCACCAGCAGAGCAGGGATGATGGAGACCCAGTACTTC. Its protein product is CATSRAGMMETQYF.

The J gene is TRBJ2-2, the V gene TRBV10-1, with 9 bases that match TRBD2. Trimming took 4 bases from V and 5 from J; bases not matched to a gene: 11. The CDR3 consists of 17 residues. Per the germline V gene, CDR1 is WNHNN and CDR2 is SYGVQD (reference sequence). CDR3 nucleotide sequence: TGCGCCAGCAGTGGGGGTTCGGCGGGAGGGACAACCGGGGAGCTGTTTTTT. Protein sequence: CASSGGSAGGTTGELFF.

Only one count was recorded for this clone. The chain carries TRBV5-7 and TRBJ1-1; 11 nucleotides match TRBD1. TRBV5-7 is placed among ORFs of uncertain function. The CDR3 length is 13 residues. With V trimmed by 3 bases and J by 6 bases, 1 base remained unmatched. CDR3 bases: TGTGCCAGCAGCTGGGGACAGGGGGCTGAAGCTTTCTTT. It is translated as CASSWGQGAEAFF.

V is TRBV18 and J is TRBJ2-4, with a possible D match to TRBD1 (6 bases). V was pared by 3 bases and J by 0 bases, with 15 bases between. The CDR3 has 17 residues. Germline V gene lookup returns CDR1 KGHSH and CDR2 LQKENI. CDR3 in amino acids: CASSPVQGSLAKNIQYF. The CDR3 DNA sequence: TGTGCCAGCTCACCGGTTCAGGGGAGCTTAGCCAAAAACATTCAGTACTTC.

This chain uses TRBV28 with TRBJ1-4; the match to TRBD1 covers 7 bases. Per germline, CDR1 MDHEN and CDR2 SYDVKM. The V and J ends lost 4 bases and 8 bases, in that order; junction bases with no gene match: 7. This CDR3 has 14 amino acids. CDR3 bases: TGTGCCAGCAGTTCGGGACAGCTAGTCGAAAAACTGTTTTTT. This translates into CASSSGQLVEKLFF. The full variable domain, its missing parts supplied by reference TRBV28 and TRBJ1-4, is DVKVTQSSRYLVKRTGEKVFLECVQDMDHENMFWYRQDPGLGLRLIYFSYDVKMKEKGDIPEGYSVSREKKERFSLILESASTNQTSMYLCASSSGQLVEKLFFGSGTQLSVL.

The chain has TRBV4-2 and TRBJ1-4; the match to TRBD1 covers 8 bases. The CDR3 consists of 15 residues. CDR1 and CDR2 from the germline V gene are LGHNA and YNFKEQ. J lost 13 bases, V lost 4 bases, and 14 bases had no gene match. The CDR3 protein is CASSPPGQENEGLFF. CDR3 in DNA: TGTGCCAGCAGCCCTCCGGGACAGGAGAATGAGGGACTGTTTTTT.

This chain links TRBV25-1 with TRBJ1-6; 7 positions agree with TRBD1. The V segment lost 8 bases and the J segment 0 bases; nucleotides outside the gene matches: 10. The CDR3 length is 17 residues. Germline loops: CDR1 MGHDK, CDR2 SYGVNS. This CDR3 reads CASRDSAKSSYNSPLHF. The CDR3 coding sequence is TGTGCCAGCCGGGACAGTGCGAAGAGCTCCTATAATTCACCCCTCCACTTT.

The genes are TRBV27 and TRBJ2-7, with a possible D match to TRBD2 (6 bases). The V gene's germline CDR1 is MNHEY and CDR2 SMNVEV (reference sequence). Trimming took off 0 bases at V and 8 bases at J, with 14 bases between the two ends. This CDR3 region has 14 residues. The CDR3 spells CASSLSSGVSQQYF. CDR3 bases: TGTGCCAGCAGTTTATCGTCGGGAGTCTCTCAGCAGTACTTC.

The rearrangement links TRBV29-1 to TRBJ2-3; 8 bases align to TRBD2. This CDR3 comprises 15 residues. The J segment lost 0 bases and the V segment lost 3 bases, leaving 5 bases of the junction unmatched. Germline-derived CDR1 and CDR2 are SQVTM and ANQGSEA. The CDR3 DNA follows: TGCAGCGTTGAGCACGGCGGGGGGAGCACAGATACGCAGTATTTT. This sequence encodes CSVEHGGGSTDTQYF.

With regard to this clone: The identical CDR3 is also encoded by other nucleotide sequences in the sample. This sequence joins TRBV28 and TRBJ2-3, with D perhaps TRBD1 (7 bases). Germline values: CDR1 MDHEN, CDR2 SYDVKM. The V end was cut by 4 bases, the J end by 0 bases, with 14 bases between. The CDR3 is 16 residues long. The CDR3 protein is CASSSPGGSSTDTQYF. CDR3 bases: TGTGCCAGCAGTTCACCAGGGGGGTCTAGCACAGATACGCAGTATTTT.

The chain is built from TRBV30 and TRBJ1-6; a possible D gene is TRBD1 (6 bases). Trimming took off 0 bases at V and 5 bases at J, with 11 bases between the two ends. Germline V gives CDR1 GTSNPN, CDR2 SVGIG (reference sequence). CDR3 size: 15 residues. The CDR3, as DNA: TGTGCCTGGAGTGTACAGCGGGGGCATAATTCACCCCTCCACTTT. Translated, it gives CAWSVQRGHNSPLHF.